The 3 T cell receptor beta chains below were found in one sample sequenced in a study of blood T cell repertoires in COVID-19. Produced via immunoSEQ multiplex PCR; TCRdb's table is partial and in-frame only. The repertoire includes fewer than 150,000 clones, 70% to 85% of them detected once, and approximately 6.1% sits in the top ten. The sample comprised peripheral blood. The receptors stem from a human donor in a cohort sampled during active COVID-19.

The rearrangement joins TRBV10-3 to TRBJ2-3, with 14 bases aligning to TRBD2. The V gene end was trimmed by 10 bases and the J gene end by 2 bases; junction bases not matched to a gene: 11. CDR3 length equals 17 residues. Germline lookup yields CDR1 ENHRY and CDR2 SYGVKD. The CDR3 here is CATRGLAGAQFTDTQYF. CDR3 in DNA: TGTGCCACCAGGGGACTAGCGGGGGCCCAATTCACAGATACGCAGTATTTT.

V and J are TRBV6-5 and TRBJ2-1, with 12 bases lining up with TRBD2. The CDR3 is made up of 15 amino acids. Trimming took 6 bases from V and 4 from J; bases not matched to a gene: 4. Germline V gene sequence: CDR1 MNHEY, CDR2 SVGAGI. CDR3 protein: CASRAGLAGYNEQFF. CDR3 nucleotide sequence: TGTGCCAGCAGGGCTGGACTAGCGGGGTACAATGAGCAGTTCTTC.

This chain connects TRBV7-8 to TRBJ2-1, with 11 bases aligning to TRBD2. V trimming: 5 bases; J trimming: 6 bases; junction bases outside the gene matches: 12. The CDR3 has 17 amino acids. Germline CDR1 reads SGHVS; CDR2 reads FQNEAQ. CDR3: CASSPATLAGGLNEQFF. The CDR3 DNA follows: TGTGCCAGCAGCCCCGCAACTTTAGCGGGGGGGCTCAATGAGCAGTTCTTC.